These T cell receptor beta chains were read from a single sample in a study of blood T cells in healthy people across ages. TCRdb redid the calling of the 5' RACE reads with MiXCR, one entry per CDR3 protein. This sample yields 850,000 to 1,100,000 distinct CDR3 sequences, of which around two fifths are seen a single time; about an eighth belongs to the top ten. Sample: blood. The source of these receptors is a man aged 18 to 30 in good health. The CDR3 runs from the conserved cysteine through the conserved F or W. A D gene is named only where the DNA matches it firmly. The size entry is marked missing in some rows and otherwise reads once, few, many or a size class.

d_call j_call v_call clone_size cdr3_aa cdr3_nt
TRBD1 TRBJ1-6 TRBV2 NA CASSGTGVRSPLHF TGTGCCAGCAGTGGGACAGGGGTGAGGTCACCCCTCCACTTT
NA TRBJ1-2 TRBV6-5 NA CASSYSNGRNLLRRYGYTF TGTGCCAGCAGTTACTCGAACGGGCGTAATCTTTTGAGGAGATATGGCTACACCTTC
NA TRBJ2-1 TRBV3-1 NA CASSPRAYTNEQFF TGTGCCAGCAGCCCTCGGGCCTATACCAATGAGCAGTTCTTC
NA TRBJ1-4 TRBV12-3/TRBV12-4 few CASSPGQSLFF TGTGCCAGCAGCCCGGGACAAAGTCTGTTTTTT
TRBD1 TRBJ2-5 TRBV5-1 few CASSFPDRDQETQYF TGCGCCAGCAGCTTCCCTGACAGGGACCAAGAGACCCAGTACTTC
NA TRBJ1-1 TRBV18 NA CASSKGADLLNTEAFF TGTGCCAGCTCGAAAGGGGCGGACCTCCTCAACACTGAAGCTTTCTTT
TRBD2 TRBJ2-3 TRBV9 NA CASSVVASGGATDTQYF TGTGCCAGCAGCGTAGTGGCTAGCGGGGGGGCCACAGATACGCAGTATTTT
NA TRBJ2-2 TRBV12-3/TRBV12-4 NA CASSFPQGNTGELFF TGTGCCAGCAGTTTCCCCCAGGGAAACACCGGGGAGCTGTTTTTT
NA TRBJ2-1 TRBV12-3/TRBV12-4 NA CASSPGIYNEQFF TGTGCCAGCAGCCCCGGGATATACAATGAGCAGTTCTTC
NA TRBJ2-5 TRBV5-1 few CASSLDGDPQETQYF TGCGCCAGCAGCCTAGACGGGGACCCACAAGAGACCCAGTACTTC
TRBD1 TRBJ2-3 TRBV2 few CATKVQGPPGDTQYF TGTGCCACCAAAGTACAGGGGCCTCCGGGGGATACGCAGTATTTT
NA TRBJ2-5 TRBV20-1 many CSAQLSASSETQYF TGCAGTGCTCAATTGTCGGCTAGCTCGGAGACCCAGTACTTC
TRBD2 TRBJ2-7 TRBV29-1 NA CSVRGLRLAGVRSYEQYF TGCAGCGTTCGTGGGTTACGACTAGCGGGGGTACGCTCCTACGAGCAGTACTTC
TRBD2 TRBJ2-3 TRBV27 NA CASSPTSRALTDTQYF TGTGCCAGCAGTCCGACTAGCCGGGCCCTCACAGATACGCAGTATTTT
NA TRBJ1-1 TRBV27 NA CASSFRSGAREAFF TGTGCCAGCAGTTTCAGGTCCGGGGCCCGTGAAGCTTTCTTT
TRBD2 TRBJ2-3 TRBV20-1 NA CSAEAGGGGFLTDTQYF TGCAGTGCCGAAGCCGGTGGGGGGGGTTTTTTAACAGATACGCAGTATTTT
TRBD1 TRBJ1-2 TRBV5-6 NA CASTGKTGQIRSGYTF TGTGCCAGCACCGGAAAAACGGGACAGATAAGAAGTGGCTACACCTTC
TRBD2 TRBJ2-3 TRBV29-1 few CSVELAGDTSTDTQYF TGCAGCGTTGAACTAGCGGGGGACACTAGCACAGATACGCAGTATTTT
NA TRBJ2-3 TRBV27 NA CASSLEGFSTDTQYF TGTGCCAGCAGTTTAGAAGGGTTTAGCACAGATACGCAGTATTTT
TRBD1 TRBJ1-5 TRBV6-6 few CATGTGGNQPQHF TGTGCCACCGGGACAGGGGGCAATCAGCCCCAGCATTTT
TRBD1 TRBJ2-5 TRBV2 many CASKGQGALETQYF TGTGCCAGCAAGGGTCAGGGGGCTCTAGAGACCCAGTACTTC
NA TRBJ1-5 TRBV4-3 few CASSQNWGYSNQPQHF TGCGCCAGCAGCCAGAATTGGGGGTATAGCAATCAGCCCCAGCATTTT
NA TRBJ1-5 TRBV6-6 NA CASSYPLSDQPQHF TGTGCCAGCAGTTACCCGCTCAGCGATCAGCCCCAGCATTTT
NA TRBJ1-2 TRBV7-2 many CASSLFNYGYTF TGTGCCAGCAGCTTGTTTAACTATGGCTACACCTTC
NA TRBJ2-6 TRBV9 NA CASDEGTLPGANVLTF TGTGCCAGCGATGAAGGGACCCTCCCTGGGGCCAACGTCCTGACTTTC
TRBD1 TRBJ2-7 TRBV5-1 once CASSSNRDRVLGYNEQYF TGCGCCAGCAGCTCGAACCGGGACAGGGTTCTCGGCTACAATGAGCAGTACTTC
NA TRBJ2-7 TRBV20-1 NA CSARPLRTETYEQYF TGCAGTGCTAGACCTCTGAGGACAGAAACATACGAGCAGTACTTC
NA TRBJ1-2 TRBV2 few CASWGNRGYGYTF TGTGCCAGCTGGGGGAATAGGGGTTACGGCTACACCTTC
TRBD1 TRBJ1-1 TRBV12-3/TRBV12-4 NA CAGSYTGGAEAFF TGTGCCGGCAGTTATACAGGGGGGGCTGAAGCTTTCTTT
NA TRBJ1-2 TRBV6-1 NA CATRPIKTGFVDGYTF TGTGCCACCAGACCCATAAAAACAGGGTTCGTGGATGGCTACACCTTC
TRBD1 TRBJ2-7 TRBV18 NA CASSPLDREVDEQYF TGTGCCAGCTCACCACTGGACAGGGAGGTCGACGAGCAGTACTTC
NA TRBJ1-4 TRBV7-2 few CASSFPLAEKLFF TGTGCCAGCAGCTTCCCATTAGCCGAAAAACTGTTTTTT
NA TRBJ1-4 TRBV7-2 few CASSFNGPTNEKLFF TGTGCCAGCAGCTTCAACGGTCCAACTAATGAAAAACTGTTTTTT
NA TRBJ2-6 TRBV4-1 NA CASSQGLPGTGANVLTF TGCGCCAGCAGCCAAGGTCTTCCGGGGACTGGGGCCAACGTCCTGACTTTC
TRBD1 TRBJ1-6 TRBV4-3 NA CASSQTWDRNSPLHF TGCGCCAGCAGCCAAACCTGGGACAGAAATTCACCCCTCCACTTT
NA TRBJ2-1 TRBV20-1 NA CSARSSIEQFF TGCAGTGCTAGATCGTCAATAGAGCAGTTCTTC
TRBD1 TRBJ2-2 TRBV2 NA CASTRTGQGAVGELFF TGTGCCAGCACCCGGACGGGACAGGGGGCTGTGGGGGAGCTGTTTTTT
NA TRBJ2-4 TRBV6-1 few CASSGGTPILAKNIQYF TGTGCCAGCAGTGGCGGGACACCGATTCTAGCCAAAAACATTCAGTACTTC
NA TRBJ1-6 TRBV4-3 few CASSQVAGLNSPLHF TGCGCCAGCAGCCAAGTTGCAGGGTTAAATTCACCCCTCCACTTT
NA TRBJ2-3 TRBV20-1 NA CSARRGAAYTDTQYF TGCAGTGCTCGGAGGGGAGCAGCCTACACAGATACGCAGTATTTT
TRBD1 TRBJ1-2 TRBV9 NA CASSSGQGSDVVFGYTF TGTGCCAGCAGTTCGGGACAGGGGAGTGACGTGGTCTTTGGCTACACCTTC
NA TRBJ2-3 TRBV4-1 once CASTPRDISTDTQYF TGCGCCAGTACACCCCGGGACATAAGCACAGATACGCAGTATTTT
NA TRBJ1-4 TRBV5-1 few CASSINVAADNEKLFF TGCGCCAGCAGTATTAATGTCGCAGCAGACAATGAAAAACTGTTTTTT
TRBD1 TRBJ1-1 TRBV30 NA CAWDRGGAGAFF TGTGCCTGGGATAGAGGGGGCGCGGGGGCTTTCTTT
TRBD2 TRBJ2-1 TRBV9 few CASSAGTIYNEQFF TGTGCCAGCAGCGCCGGGACTATCTACAATGAGCAGTTCTTC
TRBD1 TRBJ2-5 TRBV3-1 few CASSIGTEETQYF TGTGCCAGCAGCATCGGGACAGAAGAGACCCAGTACTTC
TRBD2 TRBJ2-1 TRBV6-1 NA CASSVENSSGTEQFF TGTGCCAGCAGTGTGGAGAATTCTAGCGGTACTGAGCAGTTCTTC
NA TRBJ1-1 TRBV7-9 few CASSTGSTNTEAFF TGTGCCAGCAGTACAGGGAGCACGAACACTGAAGCTTTCTTT
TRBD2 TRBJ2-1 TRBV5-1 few CASSLKSGREAGGSYNEQFF TGCGCCAGCAGCTTGAAGTCTGGCAGGGAAGCGGGGGGCTCCTACAATGAGCAGTTCTTC
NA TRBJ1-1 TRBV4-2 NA CASSQEAENTEAFF TGTGCCAGCAGCCAAGAGGCAGAGAACACTGAAGCTTTCTTT
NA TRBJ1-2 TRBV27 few CASSPMSGTRRVLGYTF TGTGCCAGCAGCCCAATGTCTGGGACACGGAGAGTACTTGGCTACACCTTC
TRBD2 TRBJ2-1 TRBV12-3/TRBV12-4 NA CASIPRGGTYNEQFF TGTGCCAGCATCCCCCGGGGGGGCACCTACAATGAGCAGTTCTTC
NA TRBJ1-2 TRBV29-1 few CSVEDRGATYTF TGCAGCGTTGAAGATCGGGGAGCCACCTACACCTTC
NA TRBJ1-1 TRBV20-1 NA CSARDSRAGSVNTEAFF TGCAGTGCTAGAGATAGCCGGGCAGGGTCTGTGAACACTGAAGCTTTCTTT